The source of this T cell receptor beta chain is a study of beta chain features in type 1 diabetes. This clone was observed a handful of times. A CD45RO/CCR7/CD25/CD127/CD95/CD27 panel sorted naive, central memory, regulatory and stem cell-like memory CD4+ cells. Of the isolated RNA, all was reverse transcribed, and so the sequenced material was expressed TCRB transcripts. Measured with immunoSEQ multiplex PCR; TCRdb has only the in-frame clones, and not every one. The data hold about 180,000 clones, with approximately 13% observed a single time. V shed 3 bases and J shed 4 bases, with 18 bases lying between them. CDR1 and CDR2 (germline): SQVTM, ANQGSEA. CDR3 length: 15 amino acids.

The chain joins TRBV29-1 to TRBJ1-2; D perhaps matches TRBD1 (6 bases). Sample: central memory CD4+ T cells from blood. The TCR comes from a woman aged 18-29 years in good health. The CDR3 here is CSVEMETGLLYGYTF. In DNA, the CDR3 is TGCAGCGTTGAGATGGAGACAGGCCTCCTCTATGGCTACACCTTC. The complete variable domain, with remaining parts taken from reference TRBV29-1 and TRBJ1-2, reads SAVISQKPSRDICQRGTSLTIQCQVDSQVTMMFWYRQQPGQSLTLIATANQGSEATYESGFVIDKFPISRPNLTFSTLTVSNMSPEDSSIYLCSVEMETGLLYGYTFGSGTRLTVV.